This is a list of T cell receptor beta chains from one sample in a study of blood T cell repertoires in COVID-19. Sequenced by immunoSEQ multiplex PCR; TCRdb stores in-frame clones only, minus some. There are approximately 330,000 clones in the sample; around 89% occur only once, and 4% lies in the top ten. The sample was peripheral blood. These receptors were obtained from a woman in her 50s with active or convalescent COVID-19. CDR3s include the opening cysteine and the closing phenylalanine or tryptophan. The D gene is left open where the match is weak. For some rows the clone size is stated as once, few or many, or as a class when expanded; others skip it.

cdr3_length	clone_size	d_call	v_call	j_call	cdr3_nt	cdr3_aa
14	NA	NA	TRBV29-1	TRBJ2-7	TGCAGCGTTGGGTGGCAGTCTAGGATCTACGAGCAGTACTTC	CSVGWQSRIYEQYF
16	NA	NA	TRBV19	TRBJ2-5	TGTGCCAGTAGTCCAACGGGGGGCCTGCTCCAAGAGACCCAGTACTTC	CASSPTGGLLQETQYF
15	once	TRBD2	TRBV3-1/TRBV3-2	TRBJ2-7	TGTGCCAGCAGGTCTGGGACTAGCGGGAGTTACGAGCAGTACTTC	CASRSGTSGSYEQYF
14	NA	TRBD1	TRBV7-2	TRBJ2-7	TGTGCCAGCAGCTCGGGACAGGGATACTACGAGCAGTACTTC	CASSSGQGYYEQYF
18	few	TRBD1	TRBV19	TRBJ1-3	TGTGCCAGTAGTAGAGGGGACAGTCAACCCCTCTCTGGAAACACCATATATTTT	CASSRGDSQPLSGNTIYF
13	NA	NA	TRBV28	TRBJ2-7	TGTGCCAGCAGCGTCCGGCCAGAGGACGAGCAGTACTTC	CASSVRPEDEQYF
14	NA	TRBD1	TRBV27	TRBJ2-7	TGTGCCAGCAGTTGGGACAGGCTTAACTACGAGCAGTACTTC	CASSWDRLNYEQYF
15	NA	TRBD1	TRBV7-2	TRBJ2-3	TGTGCCAGCAGCTTGGCTGGACAGGTGGGAGATACGCAGTATTTT	CASSLAGQVGDTQYF
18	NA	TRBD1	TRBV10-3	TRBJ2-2	TGTGCCACCGCCCCTAGTGGGACAGTTCACTTTTCCACCGGGGAGCTGTTTTTT	CATAPSGTVHFSTGELFF
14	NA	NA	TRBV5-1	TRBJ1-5	TGCGCCAGCAGCTTGGAAGGAGGGGTCCAGCCCCAGCATTTT	CASSLEGGVQPQHF
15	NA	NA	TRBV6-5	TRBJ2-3	TGTGCCAGCAGTTACTCGACACAGAGCACAGATACGCAGTATTTT	CASSYSTQSTDTQYF
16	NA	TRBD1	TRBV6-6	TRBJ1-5	TGTGCCAGCACCGAGTCTGACAGGGAAAATAATCAGCCCCAGCATTTT	CASTESDRENNQPQHF
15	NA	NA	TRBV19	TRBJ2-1	TGTGCCACCGCAAGCCGACTAGGGGAATACAATGAGCAGTTCTTC	CATASRLGEYNEQFF
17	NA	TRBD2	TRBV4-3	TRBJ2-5	TGCGCCAGCAGCCCGCATGGGGTGACTAGCGGGACAGAGACCCAGTACTTC	CASSPHGVTSGTETQYF
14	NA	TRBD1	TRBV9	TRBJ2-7	TGTGCCAGCAGCGCGACAGGGTTGGCTTACGAGCAGTACTTC	CASSATGLAYEQYF
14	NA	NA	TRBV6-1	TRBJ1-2	TGTGCCAGCAGTGAGAGGAAACAGGCCTATGGCTACACCTTC	CASSERKQAYGYTF
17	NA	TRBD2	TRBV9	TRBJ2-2	TGTGCCAGCAGCTCACCTAGGACGGGGGGGCTTGGCGGGGAGCTGTTTTTT	CASSSPRTGGLGGELFF
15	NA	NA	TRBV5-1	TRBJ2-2	TGCGCCAGCAGCTTGGTACTTCCAGGGGAGGGGGAGCTGTTTTTT	CASSLVLPGEGELFF
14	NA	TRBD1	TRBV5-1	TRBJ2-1	TGCGCCAGCAGCGGCGGACAGGGTAACAATGAGCAGTTCTTC	CASSGGQGNNEQFF
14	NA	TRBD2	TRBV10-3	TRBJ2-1	TGTGCCATCAGTGAGTCGGCTAGCGGGAATGAGCAGTTCTTC	CAISESASGNEQFF
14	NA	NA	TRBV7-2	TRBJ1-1	TGTGCCAGCAGCTTATGGGGGCCGAACACTGAAGCTTTCTTT	CASSLWGPNTEAFF
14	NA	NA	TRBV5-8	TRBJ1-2	TGTGCCAGCCCGGCCAGGGAATCAAATTATGGCTACACCTTC	CASPARESNYGYTF
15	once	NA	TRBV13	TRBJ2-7	TGTGCCAGCAGCACTACTAGCATCCTCTCCTACGAGCAGTACTTC	CASSTTSILSYEQYF
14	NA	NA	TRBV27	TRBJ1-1	TGTGCCAGTTACACGGACAGCCCCAACACTGAAGCTTTCTTT	CASYTDSPNTEAFF